The next 13 T cell receptor beta chains were all read from a single sample in a study of blood T cell repertoires in COVID-19. Assay used: immunoSEQ multiplex PCR; TCRdb lists only in-frame clones, some missing. The sample has about 130,000 clones, roughly 80% seen once. Sequencing was carried out using peripheral blood. The origin of the receptors is an elderly woman with acute or convalescent COVID-19.

CDR3 bases: TGTGCCAGTAGTGCCCGCGACAGGGGAGCCTACGAGCAGTACTTC. Its protein product is CASSARDRGAYEQYF. This chain connects TRBV19 to TRBJ2-7; 8 nucleotides line up with TRBD1. This CDR3 is built from 15 residues. Unmatched junction bases numbered 8, after V lost 5 bases and J lost 2 bases. Germline CDR1 reads LNHDA; CDR2 reads SQIVND (reference sequence).

CDR3 region: CASSSLGQGATDTQYF. CDR3 coding DNA: TGTGCCAGCAGCTCCCTTGGACAGGGGGCCACAGATACGCAGTATTTT. The chain uses TRBV5-6 and TRBJ2-3; 11 bases map to TRBD1. V gave up 3 bases and J gave up 2 bases; unmatched junction bases: 5. The CDR3 covers 16 residues. CDR1 is SGHDT and CDR2 is YYEEEE in the germline V gene.

The count of this clone is one. The chain joins TRBV12-3 or TRBV12-4 to TRBJ2-1; D gene ambiguous. V was clipped by 2 bases and J by 5 bases, with 7 bases between them. The CDR3 totals 13 residues. The DNA of the CDR3 is TGTGCCAGCAGTTTAATGGCGGACAATGAGCAGTTCTTC. It translates to CASSLMADNEQFF.

The chain links TRBV7-2 to TRBJ2-7; 12 nucleotides align to TRBD2. Germline CDR1 is SGHTA and CDR2 is FQGNSA. The CDR3 has 15 residues. V shed 5 bases, J shed 12 bases, and the junction held 14 bases outside the gene matches. The CDR3 nucleotides read TGTGCCAGCAGCGCCCGACTAGCGGGGGACCTCTGGAGGTACTTC. Translating it yields CASSARLAGDLWRYF.

The J gene is TRBJ2-1, the V gene TRBV5-1; D might be TRBD2 (6 bases). CDR1 and CDR2 from the germline V gene are SGHRS and YFSETQ. Trimming removed 0 bases from V and 7 bases from J, with 14 bases in between. This CDR3 spans 15 amino acids. The chain's CDR3 is CASSLGSGRENEQFF. CDR3 nucleotide sequence: TGCGCCAGCAGCTTGGGGTCAGGCCGGGAGAATGAGCAGTTCTTC.

This chain uses TRBV7-9 with TRBJ2-7, with 9 bases matching TRBD1. The V segment lost 11 bases and the J segment 6 bases; nucleotides outside the gene matches: 8. The CDR3 has 12 amino acids. From germline, CDR1 is SEHNR and CDR2 FQNEAQ (reference sequence). The CDR3 nucleotides are TGTGCCGGCCGGGACAGGGAAGGCGAGCAGTACTTC. This translates into CAGRDREGEQYF.

This chain connects TRBV12-5 to TRBJ2-7, with D maybe TRBD1 (5 bases). Germline V gives CDR1 LGHNT, CDR2 FRNRAP. CDR3 length: 11 amino acids. The V end lost 6 bases, the J end lost 5 bases, and 8 bases lay between the germline ends. The CDR3 region is CASGQGDEQYF. The CDR3 DNA is TGTGCTAGTGGGCAGGGCGACGAGCAGTACTTC.

This sequence joins TRBV18 and TRBJ1-6; TRBD1 matches at 12 bases. This CDR3 has 18 residues. CDR1 KGHSH and CDR2 LQKENI come from the germline V gene. V was pared by 3 bases and J by 7 bases, with 10 bases of the junction left unmatched. The CDR3 DNA sequence: TGTGCCAGCTCACCCCTCGGGACAGGGGGCGCGGGAAATTCACCCCTCCACTTT. It is translated as CASSPLGTGGAGNSPLHF.

The chain links TRBV12-5 to TRBJ1-4; 11 positions agree with TRBD1. V lost 6 bases to trimming and J lost 8 bases; unmatched junction nucleotides: 8. CDR3 length equals 15 residues. CDR1 is LGHNT, CDR2 FRNRAP, per germline. The CDR3 DNA reads TGTGCTAGTGGCCAGGGGACAGGGGGAGGCGAAAAACTGTTTTTT. As protein: CASGQGTGGGEKLFF.

This clone appeared a single time. CDR3: CASSLMTVPGETQYF. CDR3 nucleotide sequence: TGTGCCAGCAGCTTGATGACCGTACCCGGGGAGACCCAGTACTTC. The V call is TRBV9, the J call TRBJ2-5; no clear D gene. Germline-derived CDR1 and CDR2 are SGDLS and YYNGEE. V lost 4 bases and J lost 5, with 18 bases in between. The CDR3 is 15 amino acids. The entire variable domain, with the rest obtained from reference TRBV9 and TRBJ2-5, is as follows: DSGVTQTPKHLITATGQRVTLRCSPRSGDLSVYWYQQSLDQGLQFLIQYYNGEERAKGNILERFSAQQFPDLHSELNLSSLELGDSALYFCASSLMTVPGETQYFGPGTRLLVL.

This clone has just one count. J is TRBJ2-1 and V is TRBV6-5, with 9 bases identical to TRBD1. Germline CDR1 is MNHEY and CDR2 is SVGAGI. V lost 5 bases and J lost 9; bases outside the gene matches: 8. The CDR3 contains 14 residues. The CDR3 nucleotides are TGTGCCAGCAGTCAGGGACAGGGTCCGGGTGAGCAGTTCTTC. Amino acids: CASSQGQGPGEQFF.

This chain links TRBV30 with TRBJ2-5; D gene ambiguous. Germline V gene data show CDR1 as GTSNPN and CDR2 as SVGIG (reference sequence). The CDR3 has 12 residues. Between the trimmed V and J ends, which lost 5 bases and 4 bases, there was a span of 11 bases. Here the CDR3 DNA reads TGTGCCTGGGACCGCCCCGGAGAGACCCAGTACTTC. Amino acid sequence: CAWDRPGETQYF.

The V gene is TRBV5-1, the J gene TRBJ1-6; TRBD1 might be the D (6 bases). This CDR3 has 15 amino acids. Germline V gene lookup returns CDR1 SGHRS and CDR2 YFSETQ. Trimming took off 3 bases at V and 9 bases at J, with 16 bases between the two ends. The CDR3 sequence: CASSSGRGGSSPLHF. The CDR3 DNA reads as TGCGCCAGCAGCTCCGGTAGGGGGGGGAGTTCACCCCTCCACTTT.